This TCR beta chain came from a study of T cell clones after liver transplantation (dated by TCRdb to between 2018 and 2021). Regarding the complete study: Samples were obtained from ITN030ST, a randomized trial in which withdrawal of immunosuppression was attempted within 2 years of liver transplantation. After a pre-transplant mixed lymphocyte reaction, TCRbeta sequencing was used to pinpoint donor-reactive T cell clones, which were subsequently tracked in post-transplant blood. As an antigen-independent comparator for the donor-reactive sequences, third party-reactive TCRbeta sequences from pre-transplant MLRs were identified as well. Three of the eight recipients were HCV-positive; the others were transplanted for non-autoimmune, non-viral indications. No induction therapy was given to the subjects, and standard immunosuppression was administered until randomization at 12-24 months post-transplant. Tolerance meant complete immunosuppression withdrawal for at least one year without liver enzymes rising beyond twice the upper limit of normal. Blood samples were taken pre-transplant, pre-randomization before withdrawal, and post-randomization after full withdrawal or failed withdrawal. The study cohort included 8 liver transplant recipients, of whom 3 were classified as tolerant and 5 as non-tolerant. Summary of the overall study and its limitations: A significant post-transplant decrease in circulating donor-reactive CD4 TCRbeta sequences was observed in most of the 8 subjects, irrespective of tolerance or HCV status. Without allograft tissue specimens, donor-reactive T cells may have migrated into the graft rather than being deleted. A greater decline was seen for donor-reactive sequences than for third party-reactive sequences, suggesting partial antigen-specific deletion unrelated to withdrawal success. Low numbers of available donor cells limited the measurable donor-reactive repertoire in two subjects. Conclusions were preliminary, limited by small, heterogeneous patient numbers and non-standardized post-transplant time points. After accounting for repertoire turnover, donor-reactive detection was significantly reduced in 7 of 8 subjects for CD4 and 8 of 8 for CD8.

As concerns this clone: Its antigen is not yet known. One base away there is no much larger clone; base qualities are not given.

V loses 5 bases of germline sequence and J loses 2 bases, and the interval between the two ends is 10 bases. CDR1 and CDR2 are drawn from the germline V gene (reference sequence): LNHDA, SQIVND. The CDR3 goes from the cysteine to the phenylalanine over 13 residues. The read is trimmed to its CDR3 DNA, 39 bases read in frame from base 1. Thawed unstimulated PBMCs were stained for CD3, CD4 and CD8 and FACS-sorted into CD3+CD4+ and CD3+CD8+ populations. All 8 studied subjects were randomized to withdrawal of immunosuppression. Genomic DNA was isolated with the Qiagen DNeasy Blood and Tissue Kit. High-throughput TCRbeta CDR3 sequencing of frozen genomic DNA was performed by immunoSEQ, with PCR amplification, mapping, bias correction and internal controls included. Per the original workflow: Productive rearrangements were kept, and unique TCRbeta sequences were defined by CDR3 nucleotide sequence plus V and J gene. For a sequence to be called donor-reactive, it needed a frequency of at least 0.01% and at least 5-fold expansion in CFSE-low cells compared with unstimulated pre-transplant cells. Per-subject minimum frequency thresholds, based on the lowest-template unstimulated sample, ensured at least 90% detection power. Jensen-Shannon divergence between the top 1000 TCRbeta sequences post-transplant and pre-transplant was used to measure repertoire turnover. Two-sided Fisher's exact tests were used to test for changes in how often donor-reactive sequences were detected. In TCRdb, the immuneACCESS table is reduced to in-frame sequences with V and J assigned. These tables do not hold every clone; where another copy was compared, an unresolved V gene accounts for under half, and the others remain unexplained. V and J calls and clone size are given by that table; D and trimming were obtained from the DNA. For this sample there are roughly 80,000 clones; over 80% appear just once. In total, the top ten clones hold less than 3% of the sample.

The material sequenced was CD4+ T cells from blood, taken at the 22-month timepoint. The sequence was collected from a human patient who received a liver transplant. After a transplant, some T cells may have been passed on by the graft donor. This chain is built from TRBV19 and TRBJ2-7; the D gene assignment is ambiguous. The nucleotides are TGTGCCAGTAGTCCCGGGTCACCCTACGAGCAGTACTTC. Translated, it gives CASSPGSPYEQYF.